The next 20 T cell receptor beta chains were all read from a single sample in a study of T-cell reconstitution after alpha-beta-depleted transplantation in children. Unique molecular identifiers were built into the TCRbeta library. From the PCR reads, TCRdb called clonotypes with MiXCR, one entry per CDR3 protein. The sample carries hundreds of thousands of distinct CDR3 sequences, more than 10% recorded once. The sequencing here drew on PBMCs from the stem cell graft donor, taken from the stem cell graft. The receptors were sampled from a human donor who donated a stem cell graft to a child with acute lymphoblastic leukemia.

In its sample, this clonotype was seen many times. The chain couples TRBV20-1 to TRBJ1-6; possibly TRBD1 for D (5 bases). The V gene lost 3 bases and the J gene lost 8 bases, with 11 bases spanning the gap. The CDR3 covers 13 residues. Germline CDR1 and CDR2: DFQATT and SNEGSKA (reference sequence). The CDR3 is CSASGLGDSPLHF. The CDR3 region has the DNA TGCAGTGCTAGCGGCTTAGGGGATTCACCCCTCCACTTT.

This clonotype occurred many times. The chain employs TRBV10-3 and TRBJ1-2, with D maybe TRBD1 (6 bases). The CDR3 spans 13 residues. The germline V gene encodes CDR1 ENHRY and CDR2 SYGVKD. V lost 10 bases and J lost 6, with 18 bases in between. The CDR3 DNA reads TGTGCCACCACAGGGACTCTAAGGCATGGCTACACCTTC. It codes for CATTGTLRHGYTF.

In its sample, this clonotype was seen many times. J is TRBJ2-4 and V is TRBV12-3 or TRBV12-4; D unclear. The length of the CDR3 is 16 residues. Trimming pared 2 bases from V and 0 bases from J, leaving 11 bases between. CDR3 in DNA: TGTGCCAGCAGTTTAAGTACAGTTTTAGCCAAAAACATTCAGTACTTC. It codes for CASSLSTVLAKNIQYF.

This clonotype was found many times. The J gene is TRBJ2-2, the V gene TRBV7-3, with D unclear. Trimming stripped 1 base from V and 10 bases from J, with 10 bases between. Germline values: CDR1 SGHTA, CDR2 FQGTGA. The length of the CDR3 is 13 residues. The CDR3, as DNA: TGTGCCAGCAGCTTAATGAGCAGCCAGGAGCTGTTTTTT. This gives the protein CASSLMSSQELFF.

For this clonotype: A much more abundant neighbour one base away suggests this may be a read error. The CDR3 region is CASSGLAASTDTQYF. CDR3 bases: TGTGCCAGCAGCGGACTAGCGGCTAGCACAGATACGCAGTATTTT. The chain combines TRBV5-6 with TRBJ2-3; TRBD2 aligns across 10 bases. Germline trimming cut 4 bases from V and 0 bases from J; bases unmatched to any gene: 2. Germline V gene data show CDR1 as SGHDT and CDR2 as YYEEEE. This CDR3 comprises 15 residues.

This clonotype showed up many times. A junction end diverges from the germline sequence, so it may reflect a read error. V is TRBV20-1 and J is TRBJ1-1; 7 nucleotides align to TRBD1. This CDR3 region has 16 residues. Per germline, CDR1 DFQATT and CDR2 SNEGSKA (reference sequence). CDR3 region: CSARGTDNTMNTEAFF. The CDR3 nucleotides read TGCAGTGCCAGAGGGACAGACAATACGATGAACACTGAAGCTTTCTTT.

This clonotype came up a few times. The CDR3 DNA follows: TGTGCCATCAGTGAGCGGGGACAGGGGGCGCAGGAGCGGGAACGGTACTACGAGCAGTACTTC. Amino acids: CAISERGQGAQERERYYEQYF. The chain links TRBV10-3 to TRBJ2-7, with 12 bases identical to TRBD1. The CDR3 is 21 residues long. The V gene's germline CDR1 is ENHRY and CDR2 SYGVKD. The J segment lost 3 bases and the V segment lost 2 bases, leaving 20 bases of the junction unmatched.

In its sample, this clonotype was seen a few times. This may be a read error, as it is one base from a much larger clone. The chain uses TRBV20-1 and TRBJ2-1; 9 bases map to TRBD1. Germline V gene sequence: CDR1 DFQATT, CDR2 SNEGSKA (reference sequence). The length of the CDR3 is 16 residues. CDR3 sequence: CCARDLLQGAYNEQFF. The CDR3 DNA reads TGCTGTGCTAGAGATCTATTACAGGGGGCTTACAATGAGCAGTTCTTC.

Turning to this clonotype: This may stem from a read error, because a much larger clone lies one nucleotide away. The chain employs TRBV28 and TRBJ2-1, with 8 bases lining up with TRBD2. V lost 5 bases and J lost 5; bases outside the gene matches: 14. Per germline, CDR1 MDHEN and CDR2 SYDVKM. The CDR3 is 17 amino acids. CDR3 sequence (DNA): TGTGCCAGCAGTCCCCTTGGGCAAGCGGGGGCTCACAATGAGCAGTTCTTC. Protein: CASSPLGQAGAHNEQFF.

This clonotype was seen at least ten times. The gene calls are TRBV9 and TRBJ2-2; D is uncertain. Trimming pared 0 bases from V and 3 bases from J, leaving 15 bases between. Germline-derived CDR1 and CDR2 are SGDLS and YYNGEE. CDR3 length: 17 residues. The CDR3 here is CASSVAGRPLDTGELFF. The CDR3, as DNA: TGTGCCAGCAGCGTAGCTGGCAGGCCCCTGGACACCGGGGAGCTGTTTTTT.

This clonotype was seen repeatedly, ten times or more. V gene TRBV27 combines with J gene TRBJ2-5; 8 bases agree with TRBD2. Germline trimming cut 3 bases from V and 3 bases from J; bases unmatched to any gene: 6. The CDR3 length is 15 residues. The germline gives CDR1 MNHEY, CDR2 SMNVEV (reference sequence). As DNA, the CDR3 is TGTGCCAGCAGTTTTCGGGGGGGGCGAAAAGAGACCCAGTACTTC. Protein product: CASSFRGGRKETQYF.

This clonotype was seen a few times. A much larger clone lies a single base off, so this may be a read error. The CDR3 does not close with the conserved phenylalanine or tryptophan, likely indicating a read error. This chain uses TRBV6-5 with TRBJ2-7; D remains ambiguous. CDR3 length: 11 residues. In germline, CDR1 is MNHEY, CDR2 SVGAGI. Deletions cut 6 bases from V and 6 bases from J, with 9 bases between. CDR3 loop: CASSLGAEQYS. In DNA, the CDR3 is TGTGCCAGCAGCCTCGGTGCCGAGCAGTACTCC.

This clonotype was found many times. This sequence joins TRBV20-1 and TRBJ1-6, with D possibly being TRBD1 (5 bases). The CDR3 consists of 15 residues. The V gene's germline CDR1 is DFQATT and CDR2 SNEGSKA (reference sequence). The V gene lost 0 bases and the J gene lost 3 bases, with 9 bases spanning the gap. The CDR3 spells CSARDLGHYNSPLHF. CDR3 sequence (DNA): TGCAGTGCTAGAGATTTAGGACACTATAATTCACCCCTCCACTTT.

This sequence joins TRBV5-6 and TRBJ2-1; no reliable D call. Trimming took off 9 bases at V and 0 bases at J, with 19 bases between the two ends. In germline, CDR1 is SGHDT, CDR2 YYEEEE. The CDR3 loop spans 16 amino acids. CDR3 protein: CATQSGRASSYNEQFF. The CDR3 DNA reads as TGTGCCACTCAGAGTGGTAGGGCGAGCTCCTACAATGAGCAGTTCTTC.

This clonotype was counted ten times or more. This rearrangement joins TRBV20-1 to TRBJ2-1; 7 nucleotides line up with TRBD2. V trimming: 4 bases; J trimming: 3 bases; junction bases outside the gene matches: 3. Germline values: CDR1 DFQATT, CDR2 SNEGSKA (reference sequence). This CDR3 is 13 amino acids long. Here the CDR3 reads CSAKRGDYNEQFF. The DNA of the CDR3 is TGCAGTGCTAAGCGGGGTGACTACAATGAGCAGTTCTTC.

There are many counts of this clonotype. The chain is built from TRBV11-2 and TRBJ2-2; 8 bases agree with TRBD2. The CDR3 is 16 amino acids. The V and J ends lost 2 bases and 2 bases, in that order; junction bases with no gene match: 4. From germline, CDR1 is SGHAT and CDR2 FQNNGV. CDR3 loop: CASSLIGTSNTGELFF. The CDR3 coding sequence is TGTGCCAGCAGCTTAATCGGGACTAGTAACACCGGGGAGCTGTTTTTT.

Of note for this clonotype: This may stem from a read error, because a much larger clone lies one nucleotide away. The rearrangement joins TRBV3-1 to TRBJ2-1; D might be TRBD1 or TRBD2, each matching 5 bases. This CDR3 spans 12 amino acids. From germline, CDR1 is LGHDT and CDR2 YNNKEL (reference sequence). Trimming pared 5 bases from V and 13 bases from J, leaving 15 bases between. CDR3 loop: CASSGLSRDQFF. The CDR3 coding sequence is TGTGCCAGCAGCGGTCTTAGCCGGGACCAGTTCTTC.

The table lists this clonotype with a few counts. The rearrangement links TRBV7-2 to TRBJ2-7, with TRBD2 matching 8 bases. V was pared by 7 bases and J by 5 bases, with 7 bases of the junction left unmatched. There are 13 residues in the CDR3. Germline V CDR1 and CDR2: SGHTA, FQGNSA. CDR3 residues: CASTFGGGNEQYF. CDR3 bases: TGTGCCAGCACTTTCGGGGGGGGGAACGAGCAGTACTTC.

In this sample, this clonotype turned up many times. The chain employs TRBV6-1 and TRBJ2-2; the D is unclear. With 2 bases removed from V and 3 bases from J, the gap between germline ends came to 7 bases. The CDR3 covers 14 residues. Per the germline V gene, CDR1 is MNHNS and CDR2 is SASEGT. In DNA form, the CDR3 reads TGTGCCAGCAGTGAAAGTGGGGACACCGGGGAGCTGTTTTTT. Translating it yields CASSESGDTGELFF.

The chain is built from TRBV20-1 and TRBJ1-5; TRBD1 matches at 9 bases. The CDR3 length is 15 residues. V was pared by 4 bases and J by 4 bases, with 8 bases of the junction left unmatched. In germline, CDR1 is DFQATT, CDR2 SNEGSKA (reference sequence). The CDR3 reads CSATTDRGENQPQHF. The CDR3 nucleotides read TGCAGTGCTACCACAGACAGGGGGGAAAATCAGCCCCAGCATTTT.